The rows below give T cell receptor beta chains drawn from one sample of a study of T cell responses to AZD1222 COVID-19 vaccine. Profiled with immunoSEQ multiplex PCR; TCRdb holds only in-frame clones, not every one. The sample consists of 150,000 to 200,000 clones, around 90% of them appearing once. This sample comprised peripheral blood, obtained 28 days after the second AZD1222 dose. Receptor source: an adult who received the AZD1222 COVID-19 vaccine. CDR3s include the opening cysteine and the closing phenylalanine or tryptophan. The D gene is left open where the match is weak. Size is omitted from some rows. Given values are once, few, many or a class for expanded clones.

j_call v_call d_call clone_size cdr3_nt cdr3_aa
TRBJ1-5 TRBV19 - once TGTGCCGTCTCCGGGACGGCCAATCAGCCCCAGCATTTT CAVSGTANQPQHF
TRBJ1-4 TRBV28 - - TGTGCCAGCAGTTCCCCGGGGCACACTGAAAAACTGTTTTTT CASSSPGHTEKLFF
TRBJ1-5 TRBV5-1 - - TGCGCCAGCAGCCTCGGGGACACATATAGCAATCAGCCCCAGCATTTT CASSLGDTYSNQPQHF
TRBJ1-5 TRBV19 - - TGTGCCAATAGTCAGCTGACGGGGAACAATCAGCCCCAGCATTTT CANSQLTGNNQPQHF
TRBJ1-5 TRBV19 TRBD1 once TGTGCCAGTAGTATGTCGATCCAGGGGGGATATCAGCCCCAGCATTTT CASSMSIQGGYQPQHF
TRBJ2-3 TRBV7-2 - - TGTGCCAGCAGCGGATCGGAGGGCCTAACAGATACGCAGTATTTT CASSGSEGLTDTQYF
TRBJ1-1 TRBV6-2/TRBV6-3 - - TGTGCCAGCGGTTTAGGAACTGAAGCTTTCTTT CASGLGTEAFF
TRBJ1-4 TRBV6-5 TRBD1 - TGTGCCAGCCGCAACCTCCGGGACAGTAAGCTGTTTTTT CASRNLRDSKLFF
TRBJ1-3 TRBV5-1 - - TGCGCCAGCAGCTCTACCGGGAACTCTGGAAACACCATATATTTT CASSSTGNSGNTIYF
TRBJ1-2 TRBV11-1 - - TGTGCCAGCACCTCCGATCATGCTAGTGGCTACACCTTC CASTSDHASGYTF
TRBJ2-7 TRBV6-5 TRBD2 - TGTGCCGTCGGGACTAGCGGCTCCTACGAGCAGTACTTC CAVGTSGSYEQYF
TRBJ1-1 TRBV6-2/TRBV6-3 - - TGTGCCAGCAGTTACTCGGGGGGCGTAATGAACACTGAAGCTTTCTTT CASSYSGGVMNTEAFF
TRBJ1-1 TRBV6-4 - - TGTGCCAGCAGTGACTCACAGGGAAAGTTGTATACTGAAGCTTTCTTT CASSDSQGKLYTEAFF
TRBJ2-1 TRBV27 TRBD2 - TGTGCCAGCAGCTTACTAGCGGGAGGGCCAAATGAGCAGTTCTTC CASSLLAGGPNEQFF
TRBJ2-3 TRBV6-2/TRBV6-3 TRBD2 - TGTGCCAGCAGTCAAAGACTAGCGGATCGCACAGATACGCAGTATTTT CASSQRLADRTDTQYF
TRBJ2-1 TRBV5-1 TRBD1 - TGCGCCAGCAGCTTGGGTTCAGGGGGCCTACCCTACAATGAGCAGTTCTTC CASSLGSGGLPYNEQFF
TRBJ1-2 TRBV28 - - TGTGCCAGCAGTTTACAGGGGCGAGGCTACACCTTC CASSLQGRGYTF
TRBJ2-1 TRBV7-2 TRBD2 once TGTGCCAGCAGCGTAGAGGGGCTAGCGGGACATGAGCAGTTCTTC CASSVEGLAGHEQFF
TRBJ2-3 TRBV7-3 - - TGTGCCAGCAGCTTCGGCACAGATACGCAGTATTTT CASSFGTDTQYF
TRBJ2-5 TRBV28 TRBD1 - TGTGCCAGCAGTTTTGCCGGGACAGCCCAAGAGACCCAGTACTTC CASSFAGTAQETQYF
TRBJ2-1 TRBV3-1/TRBV3-2 - - TGTGCCAGCAGCCACGGAGCTGGCAATGAGCAGTTCTTC CASSHGAGNEQFF
TRBJ1-6 TRBV7-9 - - TGTGCCAGCAGCTTCGGAAGCTCCTATAATTCACCCCTCCACTTT CASSFGSSYNSPLHF
TRBJ2-7 TRBV5-4 TRBD1 - TGTGCCAGCAGCCTCAGGGGGCCTTCTTCCTACGAGCAGTACTTC CASSLRGPSSYEQYF
TRBJ2-3 TRBV7-2 TRBD2 - TGTGCCAGCAGCCTTAGCGGGAGTCGGTCAGATACGCAGTATTTT CASSLSGSRSDTQYF
TRBJ1-4 TRBV15 TRBD1 few TGTGCCACCAGCCGCGGACAGGGAGAAGAAAAACTGTTTTTT CATSRGQGEEKLFF
TRBJ2-2 TRBV7-8 TRBD2 - TGTGCCAGCAGCCGTGCGGGGGACACCGGGGAGCTGTTTTTT CASSRAGDTGELFF
TRBJ1-1 TRBV3-1/TRBV3-2 TRBD1 - TGTGCCAGCAGCCAAGGGACAGGGATTGCGGACACTGAAGCTTTCTTT CASSQGTGIADTEAFF
TRBJ2-7 TRBV6-2/TRBV6-3 - - TGTGCCAGCAGTTACCCCCTTGGGAGCCCGAACGAGCAGTACTTC CASSYPLGSPNEQYF
TRBJ2-1 TRBV12-3/TRBV12-4 - - TGTGCCAGCAGCCAAGTATCGTACAATGAGCAGTTCTTC CASSQVSYNEQFF